One and the same sample provided the 19 T cell receptor beta chains below, sequenced in a study of identical twins. TCRdb used MiXCR to reprocess the 5' RACE reads, holding one entry per CDR3 protein. The sample lists around 370,000 distinct CDR3 sequences; about 9% were seen once. Source material: naive T cells sorted from blood. These receptors were obtained from a woman aged 50 to 60 in good health.

A few counts support this clonotype. The J gene is TRBJ2-2, the V gene TRBV14, with 9 bases that match TRBD1. Germline V gene data show CDR1 as SGHDN and CDR2 as FVKESK. After removal of 4 bases from V and 3 bases from J, the junction contained 12 bases not matched to a gene. The CDR3 totals 18 residues. The CDR3 protein is CASSPQTGGAADTGELFF. CDR3 bases: TGTGCCAGCAGCCCGCAAACAGGGGGCGCAGCGGACACCGGGGAGCTGTTTTTT.

This clonotype was observed a few times. The J gene is TRBJ2-7, the V gene TRBV12-3 or TRBV12-4, with a tentative D call TRBD2 (6 bases). There are 15 residues in the CDR3. Trimming left V 6 bases short and J 6 bases short, with 21 bases between. The CDR3 loop reads CASSMGGLLPSEQYV. The CDR3, as DNA: TGTGCCAGCAGCATGGGGGGACTCCTCCCCTCCGAGCAGTACGTC.

This clonotype was recorded many times. The chain recombines TRBV7-9 with TRBJ2-1, with TRBD2 matching 13 bases. This CDR3 has 18 amino acids. The germline V gene encodes CDR1 SEHNR and CDR2 FQNEAQ (reference sequence). V was clipped by 4 bases and J by 7 bases; unmatched bases: 13. The CDR3 coding sequence is TGTGCCAGCAGCTACCCGGTGAGATCGACTAGCGGGAGGAATGAGCAGTTCTTC. Its translation: CASSYPVRSTSGRNEQFF.

This clonotype was seen more than once but under ten times. This chain uses TRBV10-3 with TRBJ2-7; the D gene is possibly TRBD1 (7 bases). Germline CDR1 and CDR2: ENHRY and SYGVKD. This CDR3 is 14 amino acids long. V shed 10 bases and J shed 6 bases, with 22 bases lying between them. The CDR3 coding sequence is TGTGCCACGATGAGCCAGGGGGGTCTCGGCGAGCAGTACGTC. Its protein product is CATMSQGGLGEQYV.

The gene calls are TRBV5-1 and TRBJ1-4; a possible D gene is TRBD1 (6 bases). The CDR3 runs to 13 residues. Trimming took off 9 bases at V and 8 bases at J, with 17 bases between the two ends. CDR1 and CDR2 from the germline V gene are SGHRS and YFSETQ. This CDR3 is CATRGQPDEKLFF. Here the CDR3 DNA reads TGCGCCACCCGGGGGCAACCGGACGAAAAACTGTTTTTT.

The rearrangement links TRBV5-1 to TRBJ2-2, with 7 nucleotides matching TRBD2. Trimming removed 0 bases from V and 7 bases from J; junction bases left unmatched: 6. Germline V lookup: CDR1 SGHRS, CDR2 YFSETQ. The CDR3 is made up of 15 amino acids. The chain's CDR3 is CASSLEPSGSGELFF. In DNA form, the CDR3 reads TGCGCCAGCAGCTTGGAGCCTAGCGGAAGCGGGGAGCTGTTTTTT. Drawing the rest from reference TRBV5-1 and TRBJ2-2, the complete variable domain is KAGVTQTPRYLIKTRGQQVTLSCSPISGHRSVSWYQQTPGQGLQFLFEYFSETQRNKGNFPGRFSGRQFSNSRSEMNVSTLELGDSALYLCASSLEPSGSGELFFGEGSRLTVL.

This clonotype was counted between two and nine times. The chain is built from TRBV7-8 and TRBJ2-7; TRBD2 aligns across 14 bases. V shed 5 bases and J 6 bases; nucleotides not matched to a gene: 6. The germline V gene encodes CDR1 SGHVS and CDR2 FQNEAQ. The CDR3 is made up of 15 amino acids. The DNA of the CDR3 is TGTGCCAGCAGCCGGGGACTAGCGGGAGTTTTCGAGCAGTACTTC. As protein: CASSRGLAGVFEQYF.

In its sample, this clonotype is medium-sized. The genes are TRBV5-1 and TRBJ2-2; perhaps TRBD2 as D (6 bases). The CDR3 length is 19 residues. V gave up 4 bases and J gave up 6 bases, with 28 bases separating them. The V gene's germline CDR1 is SGHRS and CDR2 YFSETQ. This chain's CDR3 is CASSANPGIPGVAAGELFF. As DNA, the CDR3 is TGCGCCAGCAGCGCCAACCCCGGGATCCCGGGAGTAGCGGCCGGGGAGCTGTTTTTT.

This clonotype has a count of ten or more. The chain couples TRBV6-1 to TRBJ2-3; 11 bases map to TRBD2. The CDR3 sequence is 19 residues long. The germline CDR1 and CDR2 sequences are MNHNS and SASEGT. The V gene end was trimmed by 1 base and the J gene end by 3 bases; junction bases not matched to a gene: 12. In nucleotides, the CDR3 is TGTGCCAGCAGTGAAGTTTTGTACTCACTAGCGGGAGTTACAGATACGCAGTATTTT. Amino acids: CASSEVLYSLAGVTDTQYF.

This clonotype was detected a few times. This chain's CDR3 is CASSTGGLAGDKTRAPGELFF. The CDR3 nucleotides read TGCGCCAGCAGCACCGGCGGCCTAGCGGGAGACAAAACGAGGGCCCCCGGGGAGCTGTTTTTT. This chain connects TRBV5-1 to TRBJ2-2; 10 positions agree with TRBD2. The V segment lost 4 bases and the J segment 6 bases; nucleotides outside the gene matches: 24. This CDR3 contains 21 residues. Germline CDR1 and CDR2: SGHRS and YFSETQ.

This clonotype was picked up many times. The J gene is TRBJ2-3, the V gene TRBV7-8; D is unclear. This CDR3 spans 15 amino acids. Germline loops: CDR1 SGHVS, CDR2 FQNEAQ. The V end was cut by 3 bases, the J end by 0 bases, with 10 bases between. DNA of the CDR3: TGTGCCAGCAGCTTTGGCGGCGGTAGCACAGATACGCAGTATTTT. Its translation is CASSFGGGSTDTQYF.

The gene calls are TRBV19 and TRBJ2-3; 9 bases are a match to TRBD2. Germline-derived CDR1 and CDR2 are LNHDA and SQIVND (reference sequence). The CDR3 extends over 15 amino acids. V shed 5 bases and J 5 bases; nucleotides not matched to a gene: 8. The CDR3 here is CASSLRTSELDTQYF. The DNA of the CDR3 is TGTGCCAGTAGTCTACGGACTAGCGAGTTAGATACGCAGTATTTT.

This clonotype was picked up many times. The chain employs TRBV6-2 or TRBV6-3 and TRBJ2-3; a weak D match, TRBD1 (5 bases). The length of the CDR3 is 11 residues. Trimming pared 8 bases from V and 2 bases from J, leaving 5 bases between. Germline V CDR1 and CDR2: MNHEY, SVGEGT. CDR3 protein: CASGATDTQYF. The CDR3 DNA reads as TGTGCCAGCGGGGCCACAGATACGCAGTATTTT.

The J gene is TRBJ1-4, the V gene TRBV19; no definite D call. The CDR3 is 13 residues long. V lost 0 bases to trimming and J lost 8 bases, with 7 bases between them. Looked up from germline, CDR1 is LNHDA and CDR2 is SQIVND (reference sequence). CDR3 region: CASSIDLAEKLFF. In DNA, the CDR3 is TGTGCCAGTAGTATAGATCTCGCAGAAAAACTGTTTTTT.

The genes are TRBV7-9 and TRBJ1-4; a possible D gene is TRBD1 (6 bases). CDR3 size: 13 residues. The ends were cut back, 5 bases at V and 6 bases at J, with 10 bases in the middle. The germline V gene has CDR1 SEHNR and CDR2 FQNEAQ (reference sequence). CDR3 amino acids: CASSQQGYEKLFF. DNA of the CDR3: TGTGCCAGCAGCCAGCAGGGGTATGAAAAACTGTTTTTT. The full variable domain, completed using reference TRBV7-9 and TRBJ1-4, is DTGVSQNPRHKITKRGQNVTFRCDPISEHNRLYWYRQTLGQGPEFLTYFQNEAQLEKSRLLSDRFSAERPKGSFSTLEIQRTEQGDSAMYLCASSQQGYEKLFFGSGTQLSVL.

This clonotype has at least ten counts. This sequence joins TRBV4-1 and TRBJ1-1; D uncertain. The CDR3 runs 12 residues. Trimming shortened V by 9 bases and J by 4 bases, and 12 bases separated the two germline ends. Germline values: CDR1 MGHRA, CDR2 YSYEKL. CDR3 sequence: CARGSGSTEAFF. Written as DNA, the CDR3 is TGCGCCAGGGGCAGTGGATCCACTGAAGCTTTCTTT.

The table lists this clonotype with a few counts. The J gene is TRBJ1-6, the V gene TRBV7-9; 7 nucleotides line up with TRBD1. The length of the CDR3 is 16 residues. Germline-derived CDR1 and CDR2 are SEHNR and FQNEAQ (reference sequence). The trim removed 3 bases at V and 9 bases at J, leaving 11 bases unmatched. The CDR3 region has the DNA TGTGCCAGCAGCTTCCCGGCACCAGGGGGGTTTTCACCCCTCCACTTT. It codes for CASSFPAPGGFSPLHF.

This clonotype was seen many times. The J gene is TRBJ2-1, the V gene TRBV5-5, with unresolved D. Germline CDR1 and CDR2: SGHKS and YYEKEE (reference sequence). V was shortened by 7 bases and J by 4 bases, with 9 bases between the two germline ends. The CDR3 totals 12 residues. The CDR3 spells CASDRVYNEQFF. CDR3 bases: TGTGCCAGCGACCGCGTTTACAATGAGCAGTTCTTC.

This clonotype was observed many times. The genes are TRBV5-1 and TRBJ2-4; D not certain. Trimming shortened V by 0 bases and J by 0 bases, and 10 bases separated the two germline ends. The V gene's germline CDR1 is SGHRS and CDR2 YFSETQ. The CDR3 totals 16 residues. The CDR3: CASSLESNGAKNIQYF. CDR3 sequence (DNA): TGCGCCAGCAGCTTGGAGTCCAACGGAGCCAAAAACATTCAGTACTTC.